This T cell receptor beta chain was found in a study of beta chain features in type 1 diabetes. Study observations and caveats: Insertions at VDJ junctions were less frequent in type 1 diabetes patients. These patients also deleted more nucleotides at the same junctions. A moderate, significant TCRB CDR3 shortening appeared in type 1 diabetes across four CD4+ subsets.

Isolated RNA was reverse transcribed in full, so expressed TCRB transcripts were sequenced. Clones were sequenced by immunoSEQ multiplex PCR, and TCRdb holds only the in-frame ones, with some missing. The data show 200,000 to 300,000 clones, roughly a tenth seen once. Germline lookup yields CDR1 SGHTA and CDR2 FQGNSA. This CDR3 comprises 15 residues. J lost 2 bases, V lost 0 bases, and 3 bases had no gene match. In this sample, this clone turned up a few times. Its antigen is unknown. The receptor's source is a man under 40 with type 1 diabetes. V is TRBV7-2 and J is TRBJ1-2, with 7 bases aligning to TRBD1. The material sequenced was naive CD4+ T cells from blood. The CDR3 DNA reads TGTGCCAGCAGCTTAGCGGGACAGAGAAACTATGGCTACACCTTC. Its protein product is CASSLAGQRNYGYTF.